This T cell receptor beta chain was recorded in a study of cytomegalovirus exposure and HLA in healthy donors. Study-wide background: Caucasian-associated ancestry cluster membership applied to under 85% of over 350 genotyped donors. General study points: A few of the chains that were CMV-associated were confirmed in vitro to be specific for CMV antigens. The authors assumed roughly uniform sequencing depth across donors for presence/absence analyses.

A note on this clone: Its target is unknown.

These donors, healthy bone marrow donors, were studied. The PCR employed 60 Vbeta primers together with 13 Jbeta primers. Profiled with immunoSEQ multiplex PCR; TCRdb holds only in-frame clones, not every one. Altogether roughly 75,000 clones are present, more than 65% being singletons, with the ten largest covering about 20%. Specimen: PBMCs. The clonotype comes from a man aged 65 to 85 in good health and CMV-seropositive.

The CDR3, as DNA: TGTGCCAGCAGAACCGGGACAGCCTATCAGCCCCAGCATTTT. This sequence encodes CASRTGTAYQPQHF. The genes are TRBV28 and TRBJ1-5; 7 bases align to TRBD1. Germline assignment: CDR1 MDHEN and CDR2 SYDVKM. The ends lost 6 bases at V and 5 bases at J; junction bases unmatched: 7. The CDR3 runs 14 residues.